These T cell receptor beta chains were read from a single sample in a study of post-analysis software for immune sequencing data. Each CDR3 protein is one row after TCRdb ran MiXCR on the PCR reads. This sample has roughly 800,000 distinct CDR3 sequences; 25% to 30% occur once, and the top ten carry more than 0.45%. The sequenced material came from blood. Receptor source: a girl aged 5-17 years with multiple sclerosis. Both conserved end residues are part of each CDR3. D genes are given only for firm matches. Clone size is stated in some rows and not others, as once, few, many or a class when expanded.

NA,13,few,TRBV19,TRBJ1-5,TGTGCCAGTAGGGGCAGGCAGAATCAGCCCCAGCATTTT,CASRGRQNQPQHF
NA,13,once,TRBV6-2/TRBV6-3,TRBJ2-2,TGTGCCAGCAGTTACTCGATGGCCGGGGAGCTGTTTTTT,CASSYSMAGELFF
NA,15,few,TRBV11-2,TRBJ2-5,TGTGCCAGCAGCTTAGAGGGGACGGGAAGGGAGACCCAGTACTTC,CASSLEGTGRETQYF
NA,20,few,TRBV3-1,TRBJ2-1,TGTGCCAGCAGCCAAGATTATGATTTTGCTAGCGTAGTAAGGGACAATGAGCAGTTCTTC,CASSQDYDFASVVRDNEQFF
TRBD2,16,NA,TRBV20-1,TRBJ2-7,TGCAGTGCTAGAGATTGGTCGAGCGGGAGCTCCTACGAGCAGTACTTC,CSARDWSSGSSYEQYF
TRBD1,14,NA,TRBV12-3/TRBV12-4,TRBJ2-2,TGTGCCAGCAGCAGACAGGGTTGGACCGGGGAGCTGTTTTTT,CASSRQGWTGELFF
NA,15,few,TRBV4-1,TRBJ1-1,TGCGCCAGCAGCCAAGAAGGACCGCGGAACACTGAAGCTTTCTTT,CASSQEGPRNTEAFF
NA,14,few,TRBV6-5,TRBJ1-2,TGTGCCAGCAGTTACTCGGCAGGCTACTATGGCTACACCTTC,CASSYSAGYYGYTF
TRBD2,14,few,TRBV4-1,TRBJ2-1,TGCGCCAGCAGCCACCCGGGGGGGACGCCGGAGCAGTTCTTC,CASSHPGGTPEQFF
NA,13,NA,TRBV4-3,TRBJ2-7,TGCGCCAGCGCTCGATACAGATACTACGAGCAGTACTTC,CASARYRYYEQYF
TRBD2,15,NA,TRBV12-3/TRBV12-4,TRBJ2-5,TGTGCCAGCAGTTTTAGTGGGCAGGGAGGGGAGACCCAGTACTTC,CASSFSGQGGETQYF
NA,16,many,TRBV6-5,TRBJ2-1,TGTGCCAGCAAGCCCCCTGGGACTTCCTTCTACAATGAGCAGTTCTTC,CASKPPGTSFYNEQFF
NA,15,NA,TRBV5-1,TRBJ1-1,TGCGCCAGCAGCTTGGTTCCAGGAAGCGGCACTGAAGCTTTCTTT,CASSLVPGSGTEAFF
TRBD2,18,few,TRBV7-2,TRBJ2-3,TGTGCCAGCGGTTCCGCCGGTCTAGCGGGAGGCTTCACAGATACGCAGTATTTT,CASGSAGLAGGFTDTQYF
NA,15,NA,TRBV28,TRBJ2-5,TGTGCCAGCAGTTTGCGTGGAGGGCTGGCAGAGACCCAGTACTTC,CASSLRGGLAETQYF
TRBD1,14,few,TRBV20-1,TRBJ2-7,TGCAGTGCTAGAAACAGGGACAGCCTCTACGAGCAGTACTTC,CSARNRDSLYEQYF
TRBD1,17,NA,TRBV20-1,TRBJ2-3,TGCAGTGCTAGCAACCGAATGGACAGGGGGCTTCGAGATACGCAGTATTTT,CSASNRMDRGLRDTQYF
NA,11,many,TRBV20-1,TRBJ2-7,TGCAGTGCTAGACTATCCTACGAGCAGTACTTC,CSARLSYEQYF
TRBD2,13,few,TRBV28,TRBJ2-5,TGTGCCAGCAGAGTAGCGGGAGTGGAGACCCAGTACTTC,CASRVAGVETQYF
NA,14,few,TRBV28,TRBJ2-7,TGTGCCAGCAAACGCCGGGACCCCCTTTACGAGCAGTACTTC,CASKRRDPLYEQYF
NA,15,many,TRBV6-5,TRBJ2-3,TGTGCCAGCAGTTACTCGGGTCCATCAACAGATACGCAGTATTTT,CASSYSGPSTDTQYF
NA,12,NA,TRBV10-1,TRBJ2-1,TGCACCAGCAGTGAGTCGAACCGGGTGCAGTTCTTC,CTSSESNRVQFF
NA,16,NA,TRBV7-2,TRBJ2-1,TGTGCCAGCAGCTTAGTGGGGGGTCGGATGATTTTTGAGCAGTTCTTC,CASSLVGGRMIFEQFF
NA,16,NA,TRBV6-2/TRBV6-3,TRBJ2-1,TGTGCCAACAGTTACTCGAAAACGTCCCGGAACAATGAGCAGTTCTTC,CANSYSKTSRNNEQFF
TRBD2,15,NA,TRBV11-2,TRBJ2-3,TGTGCCAGCAGCTTAGTGCGGGGGTCCGCAGATACGCAGTATTTT,CASSLVRGSADTQYF
NA,12,NA,TRBV29-1,TRBJ1-1,TGCAGCGTTGAGGGTGATGGCACTGAAGCTTTCTTT,CSVEGDGTEAFF
NA,15,few,TRBV27,TRBJ2-7,TGTGCCAGCAGTCCAACCGGGCAGGGCTCCTACGAGCAGTACTTC,CASSPTGQGSYEQYF
NA,14,many,TRBV7-2,TRBJ2-6,TGTGCCAGCAGCTCTGACTCTGGGGCCAACGTCCTGACTTTC,CASSSDSGANVLTF
NA,15,many,TRBV29-1,TRBJ2-7,TGCAGCGTCATCCTGTCCCTCGTCGGGTCCTACGAGCAGTACTTC,CSVILSLVGSYEQYF
TRBD2,12,few,TRBV29-1,TRBJ2-5,TGCAGCGTTGAGGCAGGGAGGGGGACCCAGTACTTC,CSVEAGRGTQYF
TRBD2,18,NA,TRBV10-2,TRBJ2-2,TGCGCCAGCAATACGAATCCGGGACTAGGGGCAGAGACCGGGGAGCTGTTTTTT,CASNTNPGLGAETGELFF
NA,14,NA,TRBV16,TRBJ2-1,TGTGCCAGCAGCCAATTTCGTGACCACAATGAGCAGTTCTTC,CASSQFRDHNEQFF
NA,17,few,TRBV4-1,TRBJ2-1,TGCGCCAGCAGCCAAGATTGGACAGACGCGCTAGTCAATGAGCAGTTCTTC,CASSQDWTDALVNEQFF
NA,15,NA,TRBV10-3,TRBJ1-2,TGTGCCATCAGTGCCGCCGAGACCATGGGCTATGGCTACACCTTC,CAISAAETMGYGYTF
NA,15,NA,TRBV3-1,TRBJ2-7,TGTGCCAGCAGCCAAGGAGGGGGGAGGGGATACGAGCAGTACTTC,CASSQGGGRGYEQYF
NA,17,few,TRBV20-1,TRBJ2-3,TGCAGTGCTAGGGTCCCCTGGACTGGCGACACCACAGATACGCAGTATTTT,CSARVPWTGDTTDTQYF
TRBD1,14,once,TRBV5-6,TRBJ2-1,TGTGCCAGCAGCCCGGGACAGGGGGACTTGAGGCAGTTCTTC,CASSPGQGDLRQFF
NA,13,few,TRBV20-1,TRBJ2-1,TGCAGTGCTAGAGGGGGGCGCTACAATGAGCAGTTCTTC,CSARGGRYNEQFF
TRBD1,16,many,TRBV20-1,TRBJ2-3,TGCAGTGCTAGAGTCCCGACAGGGGGGGTTGCGGATACGCAGTATTTT,CSARVPTGGVADTQYF
NA,15,NA,TRBV27,TRBJ2-7,TGTGCCAGCAGTTTTGCGCCCTTAGTCTACAATGAGCAGTACTTC,CASSFAPLVYNEQYF
NA,15,NA,TRBV20-1,TRBJ2-3,TGCAGTGCTAGCCCCCCGCTCCGGGGCACAGATACGCAGTATTTT,CSASPPLRGTDTQYF
NA,19,NA,TRBV5-1,TRBJ2-3,TGCGCCAGCAGCCTCCCCGAAATTCCACCGGGGGCAGAGAGAGATACGCAGTATTTT,CASSLPEIPPGAERDTQYF
TRBD1,15,few,TRBV5-1,TRBJ2-3,TGCGCCAGCAGCAATGGACAGGGCGCGAGGGATACGCAGTATTTT,CASSNGQGARDTQYF
TRBD1,15,NA,TRBV20-1,TRBJ2-5,TGCAGTGGCGAGCCGGGACAGGGGCCCAGAGAGACCCAGTACTTC,CSGEPGQGPRETQYF
TRBD1,21,many,TRBV20-1,TRBJ2-3,TGCAGTGCTAGTAGCCCCCGGGACAGGGGCCCCACCTTCTCTAGCACAGATACGCAGTATTTT,CSASSPRDRGPTFSSTDTQYF
NA,16,NA,TRBV11-1,TRBJ1-2,TGTGCCAGCAGCTTACCGAAGGACAGCGGAGGCTATGGCTACACCTTC,CASSLPKDSGGYGYTF
NA,13,few,TRBV20-1,TRBJ2-4,TGCAGTGTCTCCGAGGATTACAAAAACATTCAGTACTTC,CSVSEDYKNIQYF
NA,13,NA,TRBV6-2/TRBV6-3,TRBJ2-5,TGTGCCAGCAGTTACATTCTGGGGGAGACCCAGTACTTC,CASSYILGETQYF
TRBD2,17,NA,TRBV10-3,TRBJ2-2,TGTGCCATCATGGGACCTCAGCGGGGACCGAACACCGGGGAGCTGTTTTTT,CAIMGPQRGPNTGELFF
TRBD2,17,once,TRBV7-2,TRBJ2-1,TGTGCCAGCAGCCCGCGACTAGCGGGAGGGTTCGGGGGTGAGCAGTTCTTC,CASSPRLAGGFGGEQFF
NA,15,few,TRBV28,TRBJ2-7,TGTGCCAGCAACCCAATGAGTAAGGGTAACTACGAGCAGTACTTC,CASNPMSKGNYEQYF